This entry is about one T cell receptor (beta chain). Its specificity is unknown. Time point: week 47, end of study. The vaccine gave 300 ug of a 20-mer mutant IDH1 peptide subcutaneously per dose. This specimen belongs to a study of a mutant IDH1 vaccine in newly diagnosed glioma. Study-level background: Treated patients, averaging roughly 40 years, were around 60% male and approximately 38% female. Earlier care involved radiotherapy, temozolomide, or both, and the majority received both. Study observations and caveats: Pseudoprogression seemed unlinked to shifts in top peripheral T cell clonotypes.

Clones were read by immunoSEQ multiplex PCR, and TCRdb kept only the in-frame ones, dropping some. The sample has tens of thousands of clones; roughly 80% are singletons. The V segment lost 4 bases and the J segment 6 bases; nucleotides outside the gene matches: 8. The CDR3 sequence is 15 residues long. The germline V gene has CDR1 MNHNS and CDR2 SASEGT. This chain joins TRBV6-1 and TRBJ1-4; 7 positions match TRBD1. The sequences come from PBMCs, collected from a glioma patient whose treatment included an IDH1 peptide vaccine. The sequence derives from a man aged 45-60 years with glioma. The CDR3 region is CASSASGTEYEKLFF. The CDR3 coding sequence is TGTGCCAGCAGTGCCTCCGGGACAGAATATGAAAAACTGTTTTTT.